This is a list of T cell receptor beta chains from one sample in a study of control samples from healthy donors and cancer patients. Profiled with immunoSEQ multiplex PCR; TCRdb holds only in-frame clones, not every one. The sample includes some 100,000 clones, 70% to 80% of them seen just once. Material for sequencing was blood. Source of these receptors: a woman aged 25 to 45 in good health. Each CDR3 is given with its conserved first and last residue. The D gene is left open where the match is weak. Clone sizes are given selectively: once, few, many, or a class where the clone is expanded.

>TRBV7-8|-|TRBD1|TRBJ2-5
TGTGCCAGCAGCCCTGGACAGGGGGAGACCCAGTACTTC
CASSPGQGETQYF
>TRBV24-1|-|-|TRBJ2-7
TGTGCCACCAGTGACCCCGGGGGGCCCTTACCCTACGAGCAGTACTTC
CATSDPGGPLPYEQYF
>TRBV19|-|TRBD1|TRBJ1-3
TGTGCCAGTAGCCGCCGGACAGGGGGGATCTCTGGAAACACCATATATTTT
CASSRRTGGISGNTIYF
>TRBV7-2|-|TRBD1|TRBJ1-3
TGTGCCAGCAGCTCGGACAGGAGATCTGGAAACACCATATATTTT
CASSSDRRSGNTIYF
>TRBV30|-|-|TRBJ1-4
TGTGCCTGGGGTTCAGGGTCCATTAATGAAAAACTGTTTTTT
CAWGSGSINEKLFF
>TRBV5-1|-|TRBD2|TRBJ2-2
TGCGCCAGCAGCTCGGGACTAGCTGCCGGGGAGCTGTTTTTT
CASSSGLAAGELFF
>TRBV3-1/TRBV3-2|-|TRBD2|TRBJ2-1
TGTGCCAGCAGCCAAGGATCACTAGCGACGTACAATGAGCAGTTCTTC
CASSQGSLATYNEQFF
>TRBV7-9|few|-|TRBJ2-7
TGTGCCAGCAGCTTGACAGGCTACGAGCAGTACTTC
CASSLTGYEQYF
>TRBV6-5|-|TRBD1|TRBJ1-4
TGTGCCAGCAAGAGGACAGGGGGAGGTGAAAAACTGTTTTTT
CASKRTGGGEKLFF
>TRBV9|few|-|TRBJ2-6
TGTGCCAGCAGCGTACTGTCAGGGCTAAGCTCTGGGGCCAACGTCCTGACTTTC
CASSVLSGLSSGANVLTF
>TRBV5-6|-|-|TRBJ2-1
TGTGCCAGCAGCTTGACTGACAATGAGCAGTTCTTC
CASSLTDNEQFF
>TRBV12-3/TRBV12-4|-|-|TRBJ2-5
TGTGCCAGCAGTTTGCGGGGTCGGGAGACCCAGTACTTC
CASSLRGRETQYF
>TRBV4-2|-|TRBD1|TRBJ1-5
TGTGCCAGCAGCCAAGGGGACAGGGATCAGCCCCAGCATTTT
CASSQGDRDQPQHF
>TRBV7-2|few|-|TRBJ1-1
TGTGCCAGCAGCATGGGGTGGAGGAACACTGAAGCTTTCTTT
CASSMGWRNTEAFF
>TRBV3-1/TRBV3-2|-|TRBD1|TRBJ1-5
TGTGCCAGCAGCCAAGATCGCCAGGGGGTAGGATTCCAGCCCCAGCATTTT
CASSQDRQGVGFQPQHF
>TRBV5-4|-|-|TRBJ2-5
TGTGCCAGCAGCCGGGACCAATACACCCAGTACTTC
CASSRDQYTQYF
>TRBV12-5|-|-|TRBJ2-3
TGTGCTAGTGTTGAGGACGGAGGAGACACAGATACGCAGTATTTT
CASVEDGGDTDTQYF
>TRBV9|-|TRBD1|TRBJ1-1
TGTGCCACCGGGACAGGGGGCGCGGGTGATGAAGCTTTCTTT
CATGTGGAGDEAFF
>TRBV6-5|-|TRBD1|TRBJ1-3
TGTGCCAGCCTCTTATCGACAGGGGTATTGAACACCATATATTTT
CASLLSTGVLNTIYF
>TRBV4-2|-|TRBD1|TRBJ1-4
TGTGCCAGCAGTAGGGGGCTTGCAACTAATGAAAAACTGTTTTTT
CASSRGLATNEKLFF
>TRBV4-3|-|TRBD2|TRBJ2-1
TGCGCCAGCAGCCTACGACGGGGGGACTACAATGAGCAGTTCTTC
CASSLRRGDYNEQFF
>TRBV6-5|-|-|TRBJ1-1
TGTGCCACCCAAACTGGGGGCATGCAGAACACTGAAGCTTTCTTT
CATQTGGMQNTEAFF
>TRBV18|-|-|TRBJ2-3
TGTGCCAGCTCACCCATAAAACCCGGACTAGCCAGGGGGGATACGCAGTATTTT
CASSPIKPGLARGDTQYF
>TRBV21-1|-|-|TRBJ1-5
TGTGCCAGCAGCAAATGGGTTCCGGGTCTCGAGCAGCCCCAGCATTTT
CASSKWVPGLEQPQHF
>TRBV5-5|-|-|TRBJ1-6
TGTGCCAGCAGCTTGATTAGGTCTGGGACGGACGTCTCACCCCTCCACTTT
CASSLIRSGTDVSPLHF
>TRBV5-1|-|-|TRBJ2-3
TGCGCCAGCAGCGCCGTCATCTCTAGCACAGATACGCAGTATTTT
CASSAVISSTDTQYF
>TRBV20-1|once|-|TRBJ2-3
TGCAGTGCTAGTAAAAAGGGGGGGCTCACAGATACGCAGTATTTT
CSASKKGGLTDTQYF
>TRBV4-3|-|TRBD1|TRBJ1-1
TGCGCCAGCAGCCAAGATCGGGACAGGGGACCGAACACTGAAGCTTTCTTT
CASSQDRDRGPNTEAFF
>TRBV11-2|-|TRBD2|TRBJ2-1
TGTGCCAGCAGCTCGGGACTAGCGGGGGCCTACAATGAGCAGTTCTTC
CASSSGLAGAYNEQFF
>TRBV27|-|-|TRBJ1-2
TGTGCCAGCAGTTTCTCGGGTGATTATGGCTACACCTTC
CASSFSGDYGYTF
>TRBV2|once|-|TRBJ1-1
TGTGCCAGCAGGTTTAAAGGGGACACTGAAGCTTTCTTT
CASRFKGDTEAFF
>TRBV6-6|-|-|TRBJ2-6
TGTGCCACCTCAGGGGTCTCCGGGGCCAACGTCCTGACTTTC
CATSGVSGANVLTF
>TRBV3-1/TRBV3-2|few|TRBD1|TRBJ2-1
TGTGCCAGCAGCCCCCATCTTCCGGGGACAGGGGTTAGAGATGAGCAGTTCTTC
CASSPHLPGTGVRDEQFF
>TRBV5-1|few|-|TRBJ2-2
TGCGCCAGCAGCTTGGACGGGGCAGGGACCGGGGAGCTGTTTTTT
CASSLDGAGTGELFF
>TRBV20-1|-|-|TRBJ1-1
TGCAGTGCCGGGTGGAACACTGAAGCTTTCTTT
CSAGWNTEAFF
>TRBV3-1/TRBV3-2|-|TRBD2|TRBJ2-5
TGTGCCAGCAGCCAAGGGACTAGCGGGTACCAAGAGACCCAGTACTTC
CASSQGTSGYQETQYF
>TRBV6-5|once|-|TRBJ1-3
TGTGCCAGCAGTCCTACAGGGTACTCTGGAAACACCATATATTTT
CASSPTGYSGNTIYF
>TRBV2|-|TRBD2|TRBJ2-3
TGTGCCAGCAAACCTAGCGGGGGGGCCGGGGATACGCAGTATTTT
CASKPSGGAGDTQYF
>TRBV5-1|-|TRBD1|TRBJ1-1
TGCGCCAGCAGTAGGGGACAGATATCGCTCAACACTGAAGCTTTCTTT
CASSRGQISLNTEAFF
>TRBV6-6|-|TRBD1|TRBJ1-1
TGTGCCAGCAGCAGGGGGCCGAACACTGAAGCTTTCTTT
CASSRGPNTEAFF
>TRBV2|-|-|TRBJ2-7
TGTGCCGGCGGTGCAGGGTCCTACGAGCAGTACTTC
CAGGAGSYEQYF
>TRBV7-2|-|-|TRBJ1-2
TGTGCCAGCAGCCACAACTCCGTGGGCGTCGGCTATGGCTACACCTTC
CASSHNSVGVGYGYTF
>TRBV6-1|-|-|TRBJ1-2
TGTGCCAGCAGTGAAAAGCCCCTCCATTCAATATATGGCTACACCTTC
CASSEKPLHSIYGYTF
>TRBV13|-|-|TRBJ2-7
TGTGCCAGCAGCTTGCCAGGGTTATACGAGCAGTACTTC
CASSLPGLYEQYF
>TRBV19|once|TRBD1|TRBJ2-7
TGTGCCAGTAGTATAACAGGGGGCCACGAGCAGTACTTC
CASSITGGHEQYF
>TRBV19|-|-|TRBJ1-2
TGTGCCAGTAGTCCCCAGGGGAACTATGGCTACACCTTC
CASSPQGNYGYTF
>TRBV6-6|-|TRBD1|TRBJ1-2
TGTGCCAGCAGCCGGACAGGGGTCCACTCTAACTATGGCTACACCTTC
CASSRTGVHSNYGYTF
>TRBV5-4|-|-|TRBJ2-3
TGTGCCAGCAGTCCAGGACTTCGAACAGATACGCAGTATTTT
CASSPGLRTDTQYF